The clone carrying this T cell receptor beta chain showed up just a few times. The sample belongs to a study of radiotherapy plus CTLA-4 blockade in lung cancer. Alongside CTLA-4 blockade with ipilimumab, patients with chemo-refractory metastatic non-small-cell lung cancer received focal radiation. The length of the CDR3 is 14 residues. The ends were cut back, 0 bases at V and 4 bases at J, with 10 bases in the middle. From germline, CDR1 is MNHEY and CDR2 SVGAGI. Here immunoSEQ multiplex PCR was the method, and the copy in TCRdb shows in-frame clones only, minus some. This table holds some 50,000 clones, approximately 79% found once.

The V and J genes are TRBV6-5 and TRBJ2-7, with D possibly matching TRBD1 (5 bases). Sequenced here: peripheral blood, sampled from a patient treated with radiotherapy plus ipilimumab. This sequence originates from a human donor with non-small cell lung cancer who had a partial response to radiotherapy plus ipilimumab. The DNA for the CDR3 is TGTGCCAGCAGTTACTCGAACCAGGGTTACGAGCAGTACTTC. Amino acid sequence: CASSYSNQGYEQYF.